The clone carrying this T cell receptor beta chain was counted between two and nine times. Its antigen is as yet unknown. Assay used: immunoSEQ multiplex PCR; TCRdb lists only in-frame clones, some missing. The data hold around 1.9 million clones, with approximately 94% observed a single time. This sample is drawn from a study of shared clonotypes between healthy human individuals. This CDR3 has 13 residues. The V gene's germline CDR1 is SEHNR and CDR2 FQNEAQ (reference sequence). V was shortened by 8 bases and J by 3 bases, with 13 bases between the two germline ends. It was CD45RO-negative cells, positively selected for CCR7, that made up naive CD8 cells, with terminally differentiated effector memory CD45RA+ cells excluded. Study-wide results and caveats: Shared clonotypes: roughly 4.5% naive CD4, 3.5% to 4% naive CD8, less than 2.5% memory CD4, around 0.4% memory CD8. Despite large depth, sorted-subset datasets appeared incompletely sequenced. A reduction in generation probabilities was seen for non-shared clonotypes relative to those shared by all four donors.

This TCR came from a man aged 18 to 30 in good health. Some clones in this sample may be carry-over from other donors' samples. The sequenced sample was naive CD8+ T cells from PBMCs. The V and J genes are TRBV7-9 and TRBJ1-1; D uncertain. This CDR3 reads CASFGQGYTEAFF. The CDR3 coding sequence is TGTGCCAGCTTCGGCCAAGGGTACACTGAAGCTTTCTTT.